The rows below give T cell receptor beta chains drawn from one sample of a study of long-term antiretroviral therapy in people with HIV. Libraries were prepared by immunoSEQ multiplex PCR; TCRdb keeps only in-frame clonotypes and omits some of them. In the table there are about 14,000 clones, approximately 80% of which are singletons. This specimen was unsorted PBMCs, taken 0.4 years after starting antiretroviral therapy. The source of these receptors is a man in his thirties or forties with HIV. CDR3s include the opening cysteine and the closing phenylalanine or tryptophan. A D gene is named only where the DNA matches it firmly. A clone size is listed for some rows: how often the clone was seen (once, few, many), or a class if it is expanded.

D gene,clone size,V gene,J gene,CDR3 DNA,CDR3 protein
-,once,TRBV10-3,TRBJ2-3,TGTGCCATCAGAGGCCTCGGGGGAACGACAGATACGCAGTATTTT,CAIRGLGGTTDTQYF
-,-,TRBV28,TRBJ1-3,TGTGCCAGCAGTTTACCGACAGAGACTGGAAACACCATATATTTT,CASSLPTETGNTIYF
TRBD1,few,TRBV7-9,TRBJ2-7,TGTGCCAGTAATGAGGGGGCAAGGTACGAGCAGTACTTC,CASNEGARYEQYF
TRBD2,-,TRBV6-5,TRBJ2-7,TGTGCCAGCAGCCGCCTAGCGGGGGGCCGCTACGAGCAGTACTTC,CASSRLAGGRYEQYF
-,-,TRBV10-3,TRBJ2-7,TGTGCCATCAGTGAGGAGGGATCGTCCTACGAGCAGTACTTC,CAISEEGSSYEQYF
-,-,TRBV9,TRBJ1-1,TGTGCCAGCAGCGTAGAGGCCGGGGAAGCTTTCTTT,CASSVEAGEAFF
-,-,TRBV5-6,TRBJ1-2,TGTGCCAGCAGCTTGGGCAGTGACCACTATGGCTACACCTTC,CASSLGSDHYGYTF
TRBD2,-,TRBV7-2,TRBJ2-3,TGTGCCAGCAGCGCATTTAGCGGGGGGGCGGATGATACGCAGTATTTT,CASSAFSGGADDTQYF
-,-,TRBV5-4,TRBJ1-3,TGTGCCAGCAGCTTTGGAGGGGGGAAGCGGTCTGGAAACACCATATATTTT,CASSFGGGKRSGNTIYF
-,-,TRBV28,TRBJ2-1,TGTGCCAGCAGTTTAGTCTCAGGGCAGGAGCAGTTCTTC,CASSLVSGQEQFF
-,few,TRBV19,TRBJ2-7,TGTGCCAGTAGTATCGGTGCTCAAGCAGTCTCCTACGAGCAGTACTTC,CASSIGAQAVSYEQYF
-,-,TRBV7-2,TRBJ2-7,TGTGCCAGCAGCGTCCAGGGCTACGAGCAGTACTTC,CASSVQGYEQYF
TRBD1,-,TRBV10-3,TRBJ2-7,TGTGCCTCTTCCCCGGGACAGGGGATCAGCTACGAGCAGTACTTC,CASSPGQGISYEQYF
TRBD2,-,TRBV5-1,TRBJ2-3,TGCGCCAGCAGCCGCCCGGGGGGGTTGGCAGATACGCAGTATTTT,CASSRPGGLADTQYF
-,few,TRBV7-2,TRBJ1-5,TGTGCCAGCAGCTTAGAAGGGACCACTGGTAAGCCCCAGCATTTT,CASSLEGTTGKPQHF
-,-,TRBV4-3,TRBJ2-1,TGCGCCAGCAGCCCGACCGGGGGTGAGCAGTTCTTC,CASSPTGGEQFF
-,-,TRBV30,TRBJ1-5,TGTGCCTCCCCCCGGGTCGACAGACAGCCCCAGCATTTT,CASPRVDRQPQHF
TRBD1,once,TRBV11-2,TRBJ1-1,TGTGCCAGCAGCTTATTTCCGATACCGGGACAGGGAAACACTGAAGCTTTCTTT,CASSLFPIPGQGNTEAFF
-,-,TRBV11-3,TRBJ2-5,TGTGCCAGCAGTCACGGACGGAGCCAAGAGACCCAGTACTTC,CASSHGRSQETQYF
-,-,TRBV7-2,TRBJ2-7,TGTGCCAGCAGCTTAGCGCGCCTTGCGTATGGCTACGAGCAGTACTTC,CASSLARLAYGYEQYF
TRBD2,-,TRBV4-3,TRBJ2-2,TGCGCCAGCAGCCAGGGGGGACTAGCGAACACCGGGGAGCTGTTTTTT,CASSQGGLANTGELFF
TRBD2,-,TRBV11-3,TRBJ2-3,TGTGCCAGCAGCTTAGGCCTGCGGGAGATGACAGATACGCAGTATTTT,CASSLGLREMTDTQYF
TRBD1,few,TRBV7-9,TRBJ2-1,TGTGCCAGCAGCTTACCGACAGGGAACCATGAGCAGTTCTTC,CASSLPTGNHEQFF
-,-,TRBV29-1,TRBJ2-2,TGCAGCGTTGACCAAGGTCATACCGGGGAGCTGTTTTTT,CSVDQGHTGELFF
-,-,TRBV5-5,TRBJ1-4,TGTGCCAGCAGCTTGATAGGGATAGATGAAAAACTGTTTTTT,CASSLIGIDEKLFF
TRBD2,-,TRBV7-3,TRBJ2-2,TGTGCCAGCAGGAGAAGCGGGGGGAACACCGGGGAGCTGTTTTTT,CASRRSGGNTGELFF
TRBD2,once,TRBV10-3,TRBJ2-5,TGTGCCATCAGCTGGACTAGGGGACAAGAGACCCAGTACTTC,CAISWTRGQETQYF
TRBD1,-,TRBV28,TRBJ2-7,TGTGCCACTGCGGGGACAGGGGGCGCCGAGCAGTACTTC,CATAGTGGAEQYF
TRBD2,-,TRBV28,TRBJ2-7,TGTGCCAGCACCCTGGATGGGGCCCCACTAGCGGGGGGGTACGAGCAGTACTTC,CASTLDGAPLAGGYEQYF
-,-,TRBV11-2,TRBJ2-6,TGTGCCAGCATCCGACAGCCTGGGGCCAACGTCCTGACTTTC,CASIRQPGANVLTF
-,-,TRBV6-5,TRBJ1-4,TGTGCCAGCAGCTCTTCACAGGGATGGGAAAAACTGTTTTTT,CASSSSQGWEKLFF
TRBD1,-,TRBV5-8,TRBJ2-7,TGTGCCAGCAGCCCCCGGGACAGGGGAGGCTACGAGCAGTACTTC,CASSPRDRGGYEQYF
TRBD2,-,TRBV7-3,TRBJ2-7,TGTGCCAGCAGTTACGGGACTAGCGGAGAGTACGAGCAGTACTTC,CASSYGTSGEYEQYF
-,few,TRBV28,TRBJ2-7,TGTGCCAGCAAGGTAGCGGCGACCTACGAGCAGTACTTC,CASKVAATYEQYF
-,-,TRBV9,TRBJ2-2,TGTGCCAGCAGCTTCGGGGTCACTGGGGAGCTGTTTTTT,CASSFGVTGELFF
TRBD2,-,TRBV15,TRBJ2-1,TGTGCCACCAGCAGAGAGGTAGCGGGAGGGTCGGAGCAGTTCTTC,CATSREVAGGSEQFF
-,-,TRBV6-6,TRBJ1-2,TGTGCCAGCAGTTCTTTAGGACAGACGTCGAGACGGGGCTACACCTTC,CASSSLGQTSRRGYTF
-,-,TRBV4-3,TRBJ2-7,TGCGCCAGCAGCCAAGATGGGGGTTACGAGCAGTACTTC,CASSQDGGYEQYF
TRBD2,-,TRBV6-4,TRBJ2-7,TGTGCCAGCAGTGACTCCGGGAGGGCTGGCGAGCAGTACTTC,CASSDSGRAGEQYF
-,-,TRBV10-3,TRBJ2-7,TGTGCCATTTCAGGGATCCTGAGGAACGAGCAGTACTTC,CAISGILRNEQYF
TRBD2,once,TRBV6-1,TRBJ2-5,TGTGCCAGCAGTGCCTTATTCCTAGCGGGTGAGACCCAGTACTTC,CASSALFLAGETQYF
TRBD1,-,TRBV5-1,TRBJ1-4,TGCGCCAGCAGCCCGCGGGACAGGGGGCGTTGGGAAAAACTGTTTTTT,CASSPRDRGRWEKLFF
-,-,TRBV29-1,TRBJ2-4,TGCAGCGTTGAAGAGGACGGGGCAGCTCAGTACTTC,CSVEEDGAAQYF
TRBD1,-,TRBV30,TRBJ1-1,TGTGCCTGGGGAAAGGACAGGGCGAACACTGAAGCTTTCTTT,CAWGKDRANTEAFF
-,-,TRBV11-2,TRBJ2-2,TGTGCCAGCAGCTTATGGGGCTGGCGGGAGAACACCGGGGAGCTGTTTTTT,CASSLWGWRENTGELFF
TRBD1,-,TRBV15,TRBJ2-3,TGTGCCACCAGCAGAGACAGCGCAGGGGGCGCAGATACGCAGTATTTT,CATSRDSAGGADTQYF
TRBD1,-,TRBV25-1,TRBJ1-4,TGTGCCAGCAGTATACCGGGACAGGACTTCGAAAATGAAAAACTGTTTTTT,CASSIPGQDFENEKLFF
TRBD2,-,TRBV5-8,TRBJ2-7,TGTGCCAGCAGCACAGGGACTAGCGGGAGTCAACATCACGAGCAGTACTTC,CASSTGTSGSQHHEQYF
-,once,TRBV25-1,TRBJ2-5,TGTGCCAGCAGTGATCTTAAGCCTAGCGACGCACAAGAGACCCAGTACTTC,CASSDLKPSDAQETQYF
-,-,TRBV5-1,TRBJ1-1,TGCGCCAGCAGCTTGTGGGGGGGCTCGAGCACTGAAGCTTTCTTT,CASSLWGGSSTEAFF
-,-,TRBV11-2,TRBJ1-5,TGTGCCAGCAGCTTACAGGGCCGTCAGCCCCAGCATTTT,CASSLQGRQPQHF
-,-,TRBV6-5,TRBJ2-5,TGTGCCAGCAGTGGAGGTTGGGTCCAAGAGACCCAGTACTTC,CASSGGWVQETQYF
-,-,TRBV6-5,TRBJ1-1,TGTGCCAGCAGGCCGGGAATCCAAGGAGGTACTGAAGCTTTCTTT,CASRPGIQGGTEAFF
-,-,TRBV11-3,TRBJ2-1,TGTGCCAGCAGCTTAGAGGATTCCTCCTACAATGAGCAGTTCTTC,CASSLEDSSYNEQFF
-,-,TRBV18,TRBJ2-3,TGTGCCAGCTCACCCACCGGGGGGCAAAGAACAGATACGCAGTATTTT,CASSPTGGQRTDTQYF